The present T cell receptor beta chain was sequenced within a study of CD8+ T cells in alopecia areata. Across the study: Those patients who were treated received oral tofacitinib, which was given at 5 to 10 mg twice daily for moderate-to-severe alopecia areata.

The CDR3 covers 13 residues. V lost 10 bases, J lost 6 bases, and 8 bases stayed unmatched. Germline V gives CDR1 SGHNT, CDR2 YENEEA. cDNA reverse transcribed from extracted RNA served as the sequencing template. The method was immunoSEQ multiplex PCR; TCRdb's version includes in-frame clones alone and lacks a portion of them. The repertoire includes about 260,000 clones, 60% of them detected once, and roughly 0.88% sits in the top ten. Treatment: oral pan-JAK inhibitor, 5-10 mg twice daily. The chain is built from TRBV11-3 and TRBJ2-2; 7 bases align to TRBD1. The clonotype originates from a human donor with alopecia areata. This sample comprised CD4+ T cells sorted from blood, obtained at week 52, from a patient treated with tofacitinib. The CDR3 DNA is TGTGCCACCCGACAGGGTACCGCCGGGGAGCTGTTTTTT. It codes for CATRQGTAGELFF.